What follows are 24 T cell receptor beta chains derived from one specimen sequenced in a study of blood T cell repertoires in COVID-19. Clones were read by immunoSEQ multiplex PCR, and TCRdb kept only the in-frame ones, dropping some. The table records around 250,000 clones, about 90% of them present only once. Sequences were obtained from PBMCs or T cells enriched from blood (not recorded which). These receptors originate from a human donor in a cohort exposed to, infected with or recovered from COVID-19 (not recorded which). The donor label of this sample is uncertain.

J is TRBJ1-4 and V is TRBV2; TRBD1 might be the D (5 bases). There are 14 residues in the CDR3. The germline CDR1 and CDR2 sequences are SNHLY and FYNNEI. The V end lost 8 bases, the J end lost 3 bases, and 13 bases lay between the germline ends. In nucleotides, the CDR3 is TGTGCCAGCCAGGGACTCAGCCCTAATGAAAAACTGTTTTTT. It encodes CASQGLSPNEKLFF. The variable domain in full, completed from reference TRBV2 and TRBJ1-4, reads EPEVTQTPSHQVTQMGQEVILRCVPISNHLYFYWYRQILGQKVEFLVSFYNNEISEKSEIFDDQFSVERPDGSNFTLKIRSTKLEDSAMYFCASQGLSPNEKLFFGSGTQLSVL.

The chain carries TRBV6-5 and TRBJ1-5; tentative D call: TRBD1 (6 bases). There are 13 residues in the CDR3. The germline V gene has CDR1 MNHEY and CDR2 SVGAGI. V dropped 5 bases and J dropped 4 bases, with 9 bases sitting between them. The CDR3 nucleotides read TGTGCCAGCAGTATTCAGGGGAATCAGCCCCAGCATTTT. Translated: CASSIQGNQPQHF.

Only one count was recorded for this clone. This chain connects TRBV10-2 to TRBJ1-4; weak D call: TRBD1 (6 bases). V gave up 2 bases and J gave up 0 bases, with 13 bases separating them. The CDR3 spans 17 residues. The germline V gene encodes CDR1 WSHSY and CDR2 SAAADI. CDR3 bases: TGCGCCAGCAGTGAGAGGGGGATTCTAGCAACTAATGAAAAACTGTTTTTT. This translates into CASSERGILATNEKLFF.

The chain carries TRBV12-3 or TRBV12-4 and TRBJ2-7; D uncertain. The ends were cut back, 1 base at V and 3 bases at J, with 4 bases in the middle. CDR3 length: 12 amino acids. The CDR3 coding sequence is TGTGCCAGCAGTTTAGATAGCTACGAGCAGTACTTC. Amino acid sequence: CASSLDSYEQYF.

This rearrangement joins TRBV28 to TRBJ2-2; 12 nucleotides match TRBD1. CDR3 length: 17 residues. Germline lookup yields CDR1 MDHEN and CDR2 SYDVKM. After removal of 4 bases from V and 4 bases from J, the junction contained 7 bases not matched to a gene. In nucleotides, the CDR3 is TGTGCCAGCAGTTCGCCGGGACAGGGGGCGGGCACCGGGGAGCTGTTTTTT. It yields the protein CASSSPGQGAGTGELFF.

V usage is TRBV9 and J usage is TRBJ2-7, with 8 bases identical to TRBD1. The CDR3 consists of 13 residues. Germline values: CDR1 SGDLS, CDR2 YYNGEE. The V gene end was trimmed by 0 bases and the J gene end by 4 bases; junction bases not matched to a gene: 0. The CDR3 loop reads CASSVDRGYEQYF. The CDR3 coding sequence is TGTGCCAGCAGCGTAGACAGGGGGTACGAGCAGTACTTC.

The rearrangement uses TRBV5-6 and TRBJ2-3, with 11 bases lining up with TRBD2. Trimming cost V 4 bases and J 1 base; bases outside gene matches: 8. This CDR3 has 17 amino acids. The germline V gene has CDR1 SGHDT and CDR2 YYEEEE. CDR3 DNA sequence: TGTGCCAGCAGCGCGGTGACGGGACTAGCGGGCACAGATACGCAGTATTTT. Translating it yields CASSAVTGLAGTDTQYF.

This clone has a handful of counts. This rearrangement joins TRBV5-1 to TRBJ1-2; TRBD1 matches 8 bases. The trim removed 3 bases at V and 3 bases at J, leaving 7 bases unmatched. This CDR3 spans 15 amino acids. Germline V gene data show CDR1 as SGHRS and CDR2 as YFSETQ. The CDR3 region has the DNA TGCGCCAGCAGCTCCGGACAGGGACTACACTATGGCTACACCTTC. It encodes CASSSGQGLHYGYTF.

This clone has a single count. The chain has TRBV9 and TRBJ1-2; D is unclear. Germline V gives CDR1 SGDLS, CDR2 YYNGEE. V lost 3 bases to trimming and J lost 7 bases, with 16 bases between them. The CDR3 sequence is 14 residues long. CDR3 DNA sequence: TGTGCCAGCAGCGGACCCGCGGAGCGCCGTGGCTACACCTTC. Residues: CASSGPAERRGYTF.

V gene TRBV6-5 combines with J gene TRBJ1-1, with 7 bases identical to TRBD1. V dropped 5 bases and J dropped 3; count of bases not matched to a gene: 6. Per germline, CDR1 MNHEY and CDR2 SVGAGI. The CDR3 sequence is 14 residues long. CDR3 bases: TGTGCCAGCAGTCGGTCCGGGACAGACACTGAAGCTTTCTTT. This translates into CASSRSGTDTEAFF.

This chain joins TRBV7-9 and TRBJ1-2, with D hard to call. The V end lost 5 bases, the J end lost 4 bases, and 17 bases lay between the germline ends. The CDR3 contains 15 residues. Germline loops: CDR1 SEHNR, CDR2 FQNEAQ (reference sequence). CDR3 protein: CASSPPPSRGYGYTF. The DNA of the CDR3 is TGTGCCAGCAGCCCCCCCCCGTCCCGAGGCTATGGCTACACCTTC.

The CDR3: CASSSAGEKETQYF. Here the CDR3 DNA reads TGTGCCAGCAGTTCGGCGGGGGAAAAAGAGACCCAGTACTTC. The rearrangement links TRBV6-2 or TRBV6-3 to TRBJ2-5, with 7 bases aligning to TRBD2. J gave up 3 bases and V 4 bases, and 5 bases lay outside the gene matches. The CDR3 spans 14 residues. The germline V gene encodes CDR1 MNHEY and CDR2 SVGEGT.

The sample holds one count of this clone. The V call is TRBV15, the J call TRBJ1-4; D remains unclear. The CDR3 runs 15 residues. Germline V gene lookup returns CDR1 LNHNV and CDR2 YYDKDF (reference sequence). Trimming removed 2 bases from V and 8 bases from J, with 15 bases in between. The CDR3 spells CATSRRDPGGEKLFF. DNA of the CDR3: TGTGCCACCAGCAGACGGGATCCGGGTGGGGAAAAACTGTTTTTT.

This chain uses TRBV6-1 with TRBJ2-6; possibly TRBD1 for D (6 bases). The germline V gene has CDR1 MNHNS and CDR2 SASEGT. Trimming removed 0 bases from V and 2 bases from J, with 11 bases in between. CDR3 length: 17 amino acids. The CDR3 loop reads CASSEARGGAGANVLTF. CDR3 nucleotide sequence: TGTGCCAGCAGTGAAGCCAGGGGCGGAGCTGGGGCCAACGTCCTGACTTTC.

The chain links TRBV12-3 or TRBV12-4 to TRBJ2-5; D call uncertain. The CDR3 consists of 13 residues. V lost 6 bases and J lost 2, with 10 bases in between. CDR3 nucleotides: TGTGCCAGCAGCCCCCCTCTGCAAGAGACCCAGTACTTC. This encodes CASSPPLQETQYF.

The chain links TRBV18 to TRBJ1-2; 8 nucleotides match TRBD1. V lost 1 base and J lost 6; bases outside the gene matches: 4. CDR3 size: 14 residues. CDR1 is KGHSH and CDR2 is LQKENI in the germline V gene. The CDR3 protein is CASSPQQGDHGYTF. CDR3 coding DNA: TGTGCCAGCTCACCACAACAGGGGGATCATGGCTACACCTTC.

The table lists this clone with a count of one. The rearrangement joins TRBV10-3 to TRBJ2-5; D perhaps matches TRBD2 (6 bases). CDR3 length: 16 amino acids. Between the trimmed V and J ends, which lost 3 bases and 0 bases, there was a span of 14 bases. CDR1 ENHRY and CDR2 SYGVKD come from the germline V gene. CDR3 DNA: TGTGCCATCAGTGATATGCTAGCGCCAAACCAAGAGACCCAGTACTTC. This gives the protein CAISDMLAPNQETQYF.

A single count supports this clone. The V and J genes are TRBV4-1 and TRBJ1-1, with TRBD1 identical over 8 bases. V lost 1 base to trimming and J lost 2 bases; unmatched junction nucleotides: 6. This CDR3 comprises 16 residues. Germline values: CDR1 MGHRA, CDR2 YSYEKL. The DNA of the CDR3 is TGCGCCAGCAGCCAAGTTCGGACAGGGAGTAACACTGAAGCTTTCTTT. As protein: CASSQVRTGSNTEAFF.

In its sample, this clone was seen once. The gene calls are TRBV6-2 or TRBV6-3 and TRBJ1-2; maybe TRBD1 (6 bases). V was clipped by 0 bases and J by 4 bases, with 12 bases between them. The CDR3 covers 15 residues. Germline V gene sequence: CDR1 MNHEY, CDR2 SVGEGT. CDR3 protein: CASSYSGGAGYGYTF. The CDR3 region has the DNA TGTGCCAGCAGTTACTCGGGGGGGGCCGGCTATGGCTACACCTTC.

This rearrangement joins TRBV5-6 to TRBJ2-7; D is undetermined. This CDR3 comprises 14 residues. V shed 2 bases and J shed 3 bases, with 12 bases lying between them. Germline loops: CDR1 SGHDT, CDR2 YYEEEE. This CDR3 reads CASSLGRRGYEQYF. In DNA, the CDR3 is TGTGCCAGCAGCTTAGGAAGGAGAGGCTACGAGCAGTACTTC.

This chain uses TRBV14 with TRBJ2-5; tentatively, D is TRBD2 (6 bases). V was trimmed by 1 base and J by 5 bases, leaving 14 bases between them. The CDR3 is 15 amino acids. Looked up from germline, CDR1 is SGHDN and CDR2 is FVKESK. The CDR3 is CASSQVEGRWETQYF. The CDR3 nucleotides are TGTGCCAGCAGCCAAGTGGAGGGGAGATGGGAGACCCAGTACTTC.

The chain couples TRBV3-1 (or the pseudogene TRBV3-2) to TRBJ1-2, with D hard to call. This CDR3 contains 13 residues. Per germline, CDR1 LGHDT and CDR2 YNNKEL (reference sequence). V shed 0 bases and J shed 8 bases, with 10 bases lying between them. The CDR3 coding sequence is TGTGCCAGCAGCCAAGATCACGGCGGGGGCTACACCTTC. Translated, it gives CASSQDHGGGYTF.

The J gene is TRBJ2-7, the V gene TRBV5-4, with 13 nucleotides matching TRBD2. Germline V gene lookup returns CDR1 SGHNT and CDR2 YYREEE (reference sequence). CDR3 length equals 14 residues. V dropped 0 bases and J dropped 6; count of bases not matched to a gene: 0. As DNA, the CDR3 is TGTGCCAGCAGCTTGGGACTAGCGGGGGGCGAGCAGTACTTC. Encoded protein: CASSLGLAGGEQYF.

This rearrangement joins TRBV30 to TRBJ1-1; weak D call: TRBD1 (6 bases). The CDR3 extends over 14 amino acids. V was trimmed by 0 bases and J by 1 base, leaving 9 bases between them. Germline-derived CDR1 and CDR2 are GTSNPN and SVGIG (reference sequence). For the CDR3, the DNA is TGTGCCTGGAGTGTAGGACAGTCGAACACTGAAGCTTTCTTT. Protein product: CAWSVGQSNTEAFF.